The 16 T cell receptor beta chains below were found in one sample sequenced in a study of T cell changes during pregnancy in multiple sclerosis. Clones were read by immunoSEQ multiplex PCR, and TCRdb kept only the in-frame ones, dropping some. In the table there are 40,000 to 45,000 clones, approximately 90% of which are singletons. The sequencing used CD4+ T cells from peripheral blood mononuclear cells, collected before pregnancy. The receptors come from a female donor with multiple sclerosis, enrolled in a pregnancy study.

The chain carries TRBV29-1 and TRBJ1-1, with TRBD1 identical over 7 bases. V was pared by 3 bases and J by 5 bases, with 9 bases of the junction left unmatched. The V gene's germline CDR1 is SQVTM and CDR2 ANQGSEA. This CDR3 has 14 residues. The chain's CDR3 is CSVDNPRGWTEAFF. Here the CDR3 DNA reads TGCAGCGTTGACAACCCCAGGGGGTGGACTGAAGCTTTCTTT.

The chain carries TRBV14 and TRBJ2-7, with D tentatively TRBD2 (5 bases). V was clipped by 1 base and J by 1 base, with 11 bases between them. Germline CDR1 is SGHDN and CDR2 is FVKESK. The CDR3 extends over 15 amino acids. The chain's CDR3 is CASSQGASGSYEQYF. CDR3 bases: TGTGCCAGCAGCCAAGGGGCCAGCGGATCCTACGAGCAGTACTTC.

CDR3 loop: CASTPGGTTDTQYF. Here the CDR3 DNA reads TGTGCCAGCACCCCGGGAGGAACCACAGATACGCAGTATTTT. This sequence joins TRBV28 and TRBJ2-3, with 7 bases that match TRBD2. V trimming: 7 bases; J trimming: 2 bases; junction bases outside the gene matches: 6. The length of the CDR3 is 14 residues. In germline, CDR1 is MDHEN, CDR2 SYDVKM.

The chain carries TRBV29-1 and TRBJ2-2; no clear D. Germline lookup yields CDR1 SQVTM and CDR2 ANQGSEA. Between the trimmed V and J ends, which lost 1 base and 1 base, there was a span of 7 bases. This CDR3 comprises 14 residues. The CDR3 sequence: CSVEGGRNTGELFF. Written as DNA, the CDR3 is TGCAGCGTTGAAGGCGGAAGGAACACCGGGGAGCTGTTTTTT.

The gene calls are TRBV4-1 and TRBJ2-1, with a tentative D call TRBD2 (6 bases). The V end was cut by 0 bases, the J end by 12 bases, with 18 bases between. The CDR3 contains 15 residues. Germline CDR1 and CDR2: MGHRA and YSYEKL. In DNA form, the CDR3 reads TGCGCCAGCAGCCAAGACGGGGCCCGCGCGGGAAGGCAGTTCTTC. It encodes CASSQDGARAGRQFF.

The gene calls are TRBV7-3 and TRBJ1-4; D gene uncertain. The CDR3 is 16 amino acids. From germline, CDR1 is SGHTA and CDR2 FQGTGA. The ends were cut back, 5 bases at V and 6 bases at J, with 19 bases in the middle. CDR3 residues: CASSLRLFRWDEKLFF. The CDR3 region has the DNA TGTGCCAGCAGCCTTAGACTGTTTCGTTGGGATGAAAAACTGTTTTTT. Drawing the rest from reference TRBV7-3 and TRBJ1-4, the complete variable domain is GAGVSQTPSNKVTEKGKYVELRCDPISGHTALYWYRQSLGQGPEFLIYFQGTGAADDSGLPNDRFFAVRPEGSVSTLKIQRTERGDSAVYLCASSLRLFRWDEKLFFGSGTQLSVL.

The CDR3 reads CASSTGQGGNQPQHF. CDR3 nucleotides: TGTGCCAGCAGTACGGGACAGGGGGGCAATCAGCCCCAGCATTTT. J is TRBJ1-5 and V is TRBV6-5, with 11 bases lining up with TRBD1. CDR3 length: 15 amino acids. The germline gives CDR1 MNHEY, CDR2 SVGAGI. Trimming took 5 bases from V and 2 from J; bases not matched to a gene: 2.

J is TRBJ2-7 and V is TRBV9; D is possibly TRBD2 (6 bases). Germline CDR1 is SGDLS and CDR2 is YYNGEE. The CDR3 spans 13 residues. The V gene lost 3 bases and the J gene lost 4 bases, with 11 bases spanning the gap. CDR3 amino acids: CASSGGDYYEQYF. The CDR3 DNA follows: TGTGCCAGCAGCGGCGGGGATTATTACGAGCAGTACTTC. Drawing the rest from reference TRBV9 and TRBJ2-7, the complete variable domain is DSGVTQTPKHLITATGQRVTLRCSPRSGDLSVYWYQQSLDQGLQFLIQYYNGEERAKGNILERFSAQQFPDLHSELNLSSLELGDSALYFCASSGGDYYEQYFGPGTRLTVT.

The chain recombines TRBV6-1 with TRBJ2-2; 8 bases fit TRBD1. V gave up 8 bases and J gave up 4 bases; unmatched junction bases: 6. The CDR3 contains 14 residues. CDR1 is MNHNS, CDR2 SASEGT, per germline. The CDR3 spells CASFNTGGTGELFF. Here the CDR3 DNA reads TGTGCCAGCTTCAATACAGGGGGCACCGGGGAGCTGTTTTTT.

The V call is TRBV6-5, the J call TRBJ2-5; D possibly corresponds to TRBD2 (6 bases). The V end lost 6 bases, the J end lost 5 bases, and 13 bases lay between the germline ends. The germline V gene has CDR1 MNHEY and CDR2 SVGAGI. The CDR3 spans 13 residues. CDR3 sequence: CASSSGWMETQYF. CDR3 DNA: TGTGCCAGCAGCAGCGGGTGGATGGAGACCCAGTACTTC.

The chain links TRBV27 to TRBJ1-6, with 12 positions matching TRBD1. Germline trimming cut 6 bases from V and 3 bases from J; bases unmatched to any gene: 9. This CDR3 contains 18 residues. From germline, CDR1 is MNHEY and CDR2 SMNVEV (reference sequence). The DNA of the CDR3 is TGTGCCAGCAGATACCGGGACAGGGGGCTAGGCTATAATTCACCCCTCCACTTT. Residues: CASRYRDRGLGYNSPLHF.

The V and J genes are TRBV28 and TRBJ1-4, with 7 bases fitting TRBD1. The CDR3 consists of 15 residues. From germline, CDR1 is MDHEN and CDR2 SYDVKM. The V and J ends lost 3 bases and 3 bases, in that order; junction bases with no gene match: 4. The CDR3 DNA follows: TGTGCCAGCAGTTTGGCCGGGACAGCTAATGAAAAACTGTTTTTT. It translates to CASSLAGTANEKLFF.

J is TRBJ1-1 and V is TRBV5-5; D might be TRBD1 (6 bases). V dropped 0 bases and J dropped 11 bases, with 14 bases sitting between them. The germline V gene encodes CDR1 SGHKS and CDR2 YYEKEE (reference sequence). The CDR3 covers 13 residues. The CDR3 sequence is CASSLVVGAGAFF. The CDR3 region has the DNA TGTGCCAGCAGCTTGGTCGTGGGGGCTGGGGCTTTCTTT.

The genes are TRBV9 and TRBJ2-7, with 14 bases that match TRBD2. The V gene's germline CDR1 is SGDLS and CDR2 YYNGEE. V trimming: 0 bases; J trimming: 2 bases; junction bases outside the gene matches: 1. This CDR3 has 16 amino acids. Here the CDR3 DNA reads TGTGCCAGCAGCGTAGGACTAGCGGGGGGGCCCTACGAGCAGTACTTC. Translation gives CASSVGLAGGPYEQYF.

The CDR3: CASSKGHRGSLNSPLHF. The CDR3 region has the DNA TGTGCCAGCAGCAAAGGGCACAGGGGTTCCCTTAATTCACCCCTCCACTTT. V and J are TRBV21-1 and TRBJ1-6; the D call of TRBD1 is as the table states it, not checked on the DNA. TRBV21-1 is flagged as a pseudogene. CDR3 length equals 17 residues.

The rearrangement uses TRBV7-2 and TRBJ2-1; D is undetermined. Germline CDR1 and CDR2: SGHTA and FQGNSA. V was shortened by 3 bases and J by 0 bases, with 9 bases between the two germline ends. The CDR3 has 15 amino acids. CDR3 DNA sequence: TGTGCCAGCAGCTTTCAATGGAGCTCCTACAATGAGCAGTTCTTC. This gives the protein CASSFQWSSYNEQFF.